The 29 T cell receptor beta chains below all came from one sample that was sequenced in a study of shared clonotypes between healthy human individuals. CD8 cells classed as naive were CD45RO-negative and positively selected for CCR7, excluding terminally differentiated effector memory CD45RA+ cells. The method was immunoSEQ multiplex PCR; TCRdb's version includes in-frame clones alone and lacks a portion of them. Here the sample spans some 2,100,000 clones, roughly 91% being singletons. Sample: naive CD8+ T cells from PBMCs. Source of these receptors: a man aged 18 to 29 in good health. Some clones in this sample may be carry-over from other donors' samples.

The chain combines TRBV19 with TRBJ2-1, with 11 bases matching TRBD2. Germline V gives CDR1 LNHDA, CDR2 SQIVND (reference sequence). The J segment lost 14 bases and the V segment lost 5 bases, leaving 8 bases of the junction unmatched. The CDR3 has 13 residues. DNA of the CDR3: TGTGCCAGTAGTGCACAACTAGCGGGGGCGAAGTTCTTC. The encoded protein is CASSAQLAGAKFF. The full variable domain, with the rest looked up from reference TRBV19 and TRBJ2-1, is DGGITQSPKYLFRKEGQNVTLSCEQNLNHDAMYWYRQDPGQGLRLIYYSQIVNDFQKGDIAEGYSVSREKKESFPLTVTSAQKNPTAFYLCASSAQLAGAKFFGPGTRLTVL.

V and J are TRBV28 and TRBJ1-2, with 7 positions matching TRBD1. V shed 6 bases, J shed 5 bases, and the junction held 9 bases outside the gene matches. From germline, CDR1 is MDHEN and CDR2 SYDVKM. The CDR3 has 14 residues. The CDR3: CASSQLQGNYGYTF. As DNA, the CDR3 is TGTGCCAGCAGCCAACTACAGGGGAATTATGGCTACACCTTC.

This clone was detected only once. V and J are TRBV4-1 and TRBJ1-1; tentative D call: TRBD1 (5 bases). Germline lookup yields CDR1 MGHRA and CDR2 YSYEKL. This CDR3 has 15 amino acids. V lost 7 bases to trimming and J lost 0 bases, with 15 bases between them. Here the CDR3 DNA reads TGCGCCAGCACCTGGGGGGGATGGATGAACACTGAAGCTTTCTTT. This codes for CASTWGGWMNTEAFF.

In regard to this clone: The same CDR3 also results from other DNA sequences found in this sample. The CDR3 region has the DNA TGTGCCAGCAGCTTGGGAACAGGGACGAACACTGAAGCTTTCTTT. Its translation: CASSLGTGTNTEAFF. The chain is built from TRBV5-6 and TRBJ1-1, with D maybe TRBD1 (6 bases). The CDR3 consists of 15 residues. Trimming stripped 0 bases from V and 1 base from J, with 10 bases between. Germline V gene lookup returns CDR1 SGHDT and CDR2 YYEEEE.

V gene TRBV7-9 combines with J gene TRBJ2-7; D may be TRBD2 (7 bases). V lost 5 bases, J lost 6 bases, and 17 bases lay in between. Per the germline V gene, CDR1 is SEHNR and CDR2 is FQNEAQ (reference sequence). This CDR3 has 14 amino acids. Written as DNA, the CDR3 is TGTGCCAGCAGCCTAAAGGGGGGAGGGCTCGAGCAGTACTTC. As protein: CASSLKGGGLEQYF. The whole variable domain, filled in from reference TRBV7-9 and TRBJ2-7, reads DTGVSQNPRHKITKRGQNVTFRCDPISEHNRLYWYRQTLGQGPEFLTYFQNEAQLEKSRLLSDRFSAERPKGSFSTLEIQRTEQGDSAMYLCASSLKGGGLEQYFGPGTRLTVT.

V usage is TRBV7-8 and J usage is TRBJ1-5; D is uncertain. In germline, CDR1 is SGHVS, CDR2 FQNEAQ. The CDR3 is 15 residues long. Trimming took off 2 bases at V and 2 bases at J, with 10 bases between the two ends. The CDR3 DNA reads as TGTGCCAGCAGCTTAAAGGATTGGGGCAATCAGCCCCAGCATTTT. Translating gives CASSLKDWGNQPQHF. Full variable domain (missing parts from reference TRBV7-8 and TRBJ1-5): GAGVSQSPRYKVAKRGQDVALRCDPISGHVSLFWYQQALGQGPEFLTYFQNEAQLDKSGLPSDRFFAERPEGSVSTLKIQRTQQEDSAVYLCASSLKDWGNQPQHFGDGTRLSIL.

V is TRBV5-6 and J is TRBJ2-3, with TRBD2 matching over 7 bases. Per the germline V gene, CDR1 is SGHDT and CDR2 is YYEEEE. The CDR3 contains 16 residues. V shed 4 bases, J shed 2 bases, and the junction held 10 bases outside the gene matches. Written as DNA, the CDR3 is TGTGCCAGCAGCGGAGGATGGGGGACTAACACAGATACGCAGTATTTT. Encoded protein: CASSGGWGTNTDTQYF.

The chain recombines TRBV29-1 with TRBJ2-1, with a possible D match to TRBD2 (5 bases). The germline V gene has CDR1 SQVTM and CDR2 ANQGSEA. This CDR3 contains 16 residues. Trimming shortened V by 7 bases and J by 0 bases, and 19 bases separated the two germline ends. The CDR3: CSGSSERSLSYNEQFF. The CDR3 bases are TGCAGCGGGTCATCGGAGCGGAGCCTCTCCTACAATGAGCAGTTCTTC.

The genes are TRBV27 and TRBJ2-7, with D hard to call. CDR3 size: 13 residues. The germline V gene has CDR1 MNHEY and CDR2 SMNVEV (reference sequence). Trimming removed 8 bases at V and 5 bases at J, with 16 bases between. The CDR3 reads CASSGPFRNEQYF. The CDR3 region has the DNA TGTGCCAGCTCTGGCCCCTTTAGGAACGAGCAGTACTTC.

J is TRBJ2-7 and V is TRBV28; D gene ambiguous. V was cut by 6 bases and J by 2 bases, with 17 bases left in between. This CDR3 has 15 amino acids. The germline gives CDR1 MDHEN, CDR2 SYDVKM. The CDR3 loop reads CASSTSLGRTYEQYF. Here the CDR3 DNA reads TGTGCCAGCAGCACTTCGCTTGGCAGAACCTACGAGCAGTACTTC.

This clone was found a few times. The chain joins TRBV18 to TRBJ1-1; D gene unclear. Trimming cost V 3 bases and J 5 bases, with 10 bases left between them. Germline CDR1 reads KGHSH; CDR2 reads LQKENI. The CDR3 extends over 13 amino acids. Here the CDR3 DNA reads TGTGCCAGCTCACCGACGGCCATAACTGAAGCTTTCTTT. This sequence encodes CASSPTAITEAFF.

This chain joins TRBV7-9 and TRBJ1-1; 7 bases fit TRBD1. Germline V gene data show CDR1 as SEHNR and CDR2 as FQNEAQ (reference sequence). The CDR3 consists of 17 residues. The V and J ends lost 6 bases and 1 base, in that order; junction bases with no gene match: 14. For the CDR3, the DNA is TGTGCCAGCAGTCAAATGGGGACAGCTGACAGGAACACTGAAGCTTTCTTT. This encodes CASSQMGTADRNTEAFF.

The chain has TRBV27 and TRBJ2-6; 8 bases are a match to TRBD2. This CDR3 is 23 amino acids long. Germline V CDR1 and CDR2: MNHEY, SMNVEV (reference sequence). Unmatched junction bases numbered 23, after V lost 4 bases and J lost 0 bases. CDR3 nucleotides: TGTGCCAGCAGTTCACAAACTCTGCTAGGCGGGAGGCTCCTGAGCTCTGGGGCCAACGTCCTGACTTTC. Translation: CASSSQTLLGGRLLSSGANVLTF.

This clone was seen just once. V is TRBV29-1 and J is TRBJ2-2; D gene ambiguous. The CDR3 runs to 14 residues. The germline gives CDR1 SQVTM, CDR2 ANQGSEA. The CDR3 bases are TGCGGAGCTTACCCCAAGGCGGACACCGGGGAGCTGTTTTTT. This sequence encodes CGAYPKADTGELFF.

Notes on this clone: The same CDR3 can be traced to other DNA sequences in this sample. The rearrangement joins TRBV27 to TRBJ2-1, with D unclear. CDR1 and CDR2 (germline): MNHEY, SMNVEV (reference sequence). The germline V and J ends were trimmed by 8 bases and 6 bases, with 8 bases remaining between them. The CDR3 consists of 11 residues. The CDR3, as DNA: TGTGCCAGCCTCTCGGGCAATGAGCAGTTCTTC. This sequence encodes CASLSGNEQFF.

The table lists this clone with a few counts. The CDR3 protein is CASSVGTGNEQYF. Written as DNA, the CDR3 is TGTGCCAGCAGCGTGGGGACAGGGAACGAGCAGTACTTC. The chain employs TRBV9 and TRBJ2-7, with 9 bases aligning to TRBD1. Looked up from germline, CDR1 is SGDLS and CDR2 is YYNGEE. The CDR3 runs to 13 residues. The ends lost 2 bases at V and 5 bases at J; junction bases unmatched: 2.

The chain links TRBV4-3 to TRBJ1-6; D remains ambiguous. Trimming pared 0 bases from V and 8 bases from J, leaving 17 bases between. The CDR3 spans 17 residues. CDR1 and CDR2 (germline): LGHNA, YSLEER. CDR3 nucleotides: TGCGCCAGCAGCCAAGATGCTGAGGGCCTGGGGTATTCACCCCTCCACTTT. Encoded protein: CASSQDAEGLGYSPLHF.

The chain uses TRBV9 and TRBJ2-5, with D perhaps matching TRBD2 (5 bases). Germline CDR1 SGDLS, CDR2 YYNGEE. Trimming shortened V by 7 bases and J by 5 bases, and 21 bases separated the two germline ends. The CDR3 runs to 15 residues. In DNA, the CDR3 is TGTGCCAGCTCCCAGGACTGGGTGGGTAGGGAGACCCAGTACTTC. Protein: CASSQDWVGRETQYF.

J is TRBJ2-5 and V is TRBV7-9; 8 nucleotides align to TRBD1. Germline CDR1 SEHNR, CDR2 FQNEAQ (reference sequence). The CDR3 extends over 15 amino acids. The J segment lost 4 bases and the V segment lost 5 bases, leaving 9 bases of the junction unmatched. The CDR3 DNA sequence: TGTGCCAGCAGCGGCGGACAGGGAGAGGGAGAGACCCAGTACTTC. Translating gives CASSGGQGEGETQYF.

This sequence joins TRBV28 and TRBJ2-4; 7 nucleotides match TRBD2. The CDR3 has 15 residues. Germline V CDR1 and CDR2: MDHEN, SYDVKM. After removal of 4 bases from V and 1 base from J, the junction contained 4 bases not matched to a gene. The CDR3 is CASSYGGGAKNIQYF. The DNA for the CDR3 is TGTGCCAGCAGTTACGGGGGAGGGGCCAAAAACATTCAGTACTTC. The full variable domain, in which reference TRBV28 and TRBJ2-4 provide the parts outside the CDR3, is DVKVTQSSRYLVKRTGEKVFLECVQDMDHENMFWYRQDPGLGLRLIYFSYDVKMKEKGDIPEGYSVSREKKERFSLILESASTNQTSMYLCASSYGGGAKNIQYFGAGTRLSVL.

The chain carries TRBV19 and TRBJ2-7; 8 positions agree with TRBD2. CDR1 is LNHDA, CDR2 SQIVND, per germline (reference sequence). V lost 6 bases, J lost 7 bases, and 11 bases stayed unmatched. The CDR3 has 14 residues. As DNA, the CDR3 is TGTGCCAGTAGCCCGGGACTAGTGTTTGGGGAGCAGTACTTC. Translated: CASSPGLVFGEQYF. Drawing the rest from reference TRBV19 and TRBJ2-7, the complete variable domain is DGGITQSPKYLFRKEGQNVTLSCEQNLNHDAMYWYRQDPGQGLRLIYYSQIVNDFQKGDIAEGYSVSREKKESFPLTVTSAQKNPTAFYLCASSPGLVFGEQYFGPGTRLTVT.

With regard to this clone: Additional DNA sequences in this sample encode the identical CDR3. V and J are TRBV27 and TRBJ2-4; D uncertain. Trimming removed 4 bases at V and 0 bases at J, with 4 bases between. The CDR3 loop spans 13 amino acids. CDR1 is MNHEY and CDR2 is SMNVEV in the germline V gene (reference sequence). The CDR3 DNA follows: TGTGCCAGCAGTTCGGGAGCCAAAAACATTCAGTACTTC. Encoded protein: CASSSGAKNIQYF.

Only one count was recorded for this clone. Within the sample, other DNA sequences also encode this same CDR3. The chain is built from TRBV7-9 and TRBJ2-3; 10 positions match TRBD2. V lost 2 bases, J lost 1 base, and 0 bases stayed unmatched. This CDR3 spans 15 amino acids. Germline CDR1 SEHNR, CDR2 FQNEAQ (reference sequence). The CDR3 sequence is CASSLLAGGTDTQYF. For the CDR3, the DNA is TGTGCCAGCAGCTTACTAGCGGGAGGCACAGATACGCAGTATTTT.

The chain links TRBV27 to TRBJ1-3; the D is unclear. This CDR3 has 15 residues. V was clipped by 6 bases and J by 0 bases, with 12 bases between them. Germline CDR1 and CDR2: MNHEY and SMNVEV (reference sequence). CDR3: CASSPRYSSGNTIYF. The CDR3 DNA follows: TGTGCCAGCAGCCCCAGGTATAGCTCTGGAAACACCATATATTTT.

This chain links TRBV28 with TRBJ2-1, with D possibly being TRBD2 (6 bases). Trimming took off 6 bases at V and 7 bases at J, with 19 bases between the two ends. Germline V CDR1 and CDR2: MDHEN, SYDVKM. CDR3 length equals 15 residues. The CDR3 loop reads CASSMLAPEGNEQFF. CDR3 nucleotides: TGTGCCAGCAGCATGCTAGCGCCCGAAGGTAATGAGCAGTTCTTC. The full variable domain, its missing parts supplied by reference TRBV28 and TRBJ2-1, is DVKVTQSSRYLVKRTGEKVFLECVQDMDHENMFWYRQDPGLGLRLIYFSYDVKMKEKGDIPEGYSVSREKKERFSLILESASTNQTSMYLCASSMLAPEGNEQFFGPGTRLTVL.

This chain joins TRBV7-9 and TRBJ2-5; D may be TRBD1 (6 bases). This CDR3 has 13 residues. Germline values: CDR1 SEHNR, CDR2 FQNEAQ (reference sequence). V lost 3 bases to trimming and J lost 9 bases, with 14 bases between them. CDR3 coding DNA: TGTGCCAGCAGCTTGGAACCTTCAGGGGCCCAGTACTTC. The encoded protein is CASSLEPSGAQYF. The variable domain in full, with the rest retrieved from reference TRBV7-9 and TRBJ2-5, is DTGVSQNPRHKITKRGQNVTFRCDPISEHNRLYWYRQTLGQGPEFLTYFQNEAQLEKSRLLSDRFSAERPKGSFSTLEIQRTEQGDSAMYLCASSLEPSGAQYFGPGTRLLVL.

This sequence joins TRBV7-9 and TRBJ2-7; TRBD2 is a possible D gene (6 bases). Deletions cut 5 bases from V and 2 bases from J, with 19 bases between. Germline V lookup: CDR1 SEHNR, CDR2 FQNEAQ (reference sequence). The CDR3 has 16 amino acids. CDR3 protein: CASSHLEGLRPYEQYF. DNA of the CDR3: TGTGCCAGCAGCCATTTGGAGGGACTTAGACCCTACGAGCAGTACTTC.

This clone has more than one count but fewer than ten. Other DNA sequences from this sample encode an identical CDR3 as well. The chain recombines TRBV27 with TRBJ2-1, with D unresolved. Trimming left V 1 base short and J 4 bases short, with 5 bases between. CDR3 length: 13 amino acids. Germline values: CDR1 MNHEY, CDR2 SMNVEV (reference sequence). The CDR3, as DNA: TGTGCCAGCAGTTTATTGGGGTACAATGAGCAGTTCTTC. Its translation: CASSLLGYNEQFF.

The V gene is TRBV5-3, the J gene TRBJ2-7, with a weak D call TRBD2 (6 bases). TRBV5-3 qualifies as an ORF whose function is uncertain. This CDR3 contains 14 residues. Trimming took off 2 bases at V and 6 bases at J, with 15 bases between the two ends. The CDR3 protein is CARSFGRIVSEQYF. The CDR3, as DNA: TGTGCCAGAAGCTTCGGGAGAATCGTCTCCGAGCAGTACTTC.